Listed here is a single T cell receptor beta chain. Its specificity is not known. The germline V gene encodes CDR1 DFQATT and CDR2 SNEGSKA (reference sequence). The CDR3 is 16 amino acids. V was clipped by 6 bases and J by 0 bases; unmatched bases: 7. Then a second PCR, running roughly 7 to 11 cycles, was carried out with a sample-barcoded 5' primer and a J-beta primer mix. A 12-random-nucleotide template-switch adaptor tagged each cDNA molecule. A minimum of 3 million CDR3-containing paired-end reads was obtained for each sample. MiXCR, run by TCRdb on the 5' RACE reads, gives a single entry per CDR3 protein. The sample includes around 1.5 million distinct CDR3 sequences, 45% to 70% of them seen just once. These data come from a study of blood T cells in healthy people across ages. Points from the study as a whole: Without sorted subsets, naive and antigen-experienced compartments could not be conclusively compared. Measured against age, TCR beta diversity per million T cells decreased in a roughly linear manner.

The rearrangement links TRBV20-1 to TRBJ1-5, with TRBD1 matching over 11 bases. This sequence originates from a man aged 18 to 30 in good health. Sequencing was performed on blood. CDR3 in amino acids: CSAGTGGRYSNQPQHF. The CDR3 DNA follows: TGCAGTGCCGGGACAGGGGGACGTTATAGCAATCAGCCCCAGCATTTT.